The clone carrying this TCR beta chain was recorded a few times. The antigen is not known. This specimen belongs to a study of T cell repertoires in cytomegalovirus infection. Study at large: Matching HLA type and CMV infection were both indicated by public TCR beta signatures.

MiXCR was run by TCRdb on the reads, yielding one entry per CDR3 protein. The sample contains some 50,000 distinct CDR3 sequences, about 21% of which appear only once. The receptor was derived from a human donor in good health (CMV status not recorded). Some clones in this sample may be carry-over from other donors' samples. This material consisted of CD8+ T cells from cultured PBMCs, taken from culture after CMV antigen stimulation.

The CDR3 spells CASSAYRGLETQYF. DNA for the CDR3: TGTGCCAGCAGTGCTTACAGGGGACTGGAGACCCAGTACTTC. The chain has TRBV6-1 and TRBJ2-5; a possible D gene is TRBD1 (7 bases). This CDR3 is 14 amino acids long. Between the trimmed V and J ends, which lost 4 bases and 5 bases, there was a span of 14 bases. Germline CDR1 reads MNHNS; CDR2 reads SASEGT.